The text below deals with one TCR beta chain. This clone occurred once. Its recognized antigen is unknown. It has no much larger one-base neighbor in the sample; base qualities were not kept. The library was obtained by the immunoSEQ multiplex PCR assay. Concerning the study's data processing: A statistical classification framework was built for diagnosing cytomegalovirus status from the catalog of TCR beta chain sequences. The immuneACCESS repertoire file appears here via TCRdb, limited to in-frame rearrangements. These files lack a portion of the clones; in checked studies, under half of the deficit traces to unresolved V genes, and the cause of the others is not known. The V and J calls and clone size come from that table; D and trimming were worked out from the DNA. This sample gives tens of thousands of clones in total; approximately 96% of them show up just once. Around 2.5% of the sample comes from the top ten.

V is shortened by 3 bases, J by 3 bases, and the region joining them spans 8 bases. The germline V gene encodes CDR1 MNHNS and CDR2 SASEGT. The CDR3 goes from the cysteine to the phenylalanine over 13 residues. The sequence is cut down to CDR3 DNA, 39 bases in frame from base 1. The source of the sample is a study of cytomegalovirus exposure and HLA in healthy donors (TCRdb year 2017). With regard to the full study: According to a later analysis, one platform produced both the roughly 130 validation repertoires and the approximately 660 repertoires of the first cohort. The study aimed to test whether cataloging public T cell receptors could reveal signatures of past pathogen exposure. In addition to the first cohort of around 670 subjects, a separate validation cohort of over 90 different subjects was used. To predict cytomegalovirus infection status, the study combined high-throughput TCR immunosequencing, statistical association of individual TCRs with disease status, and machine learning. Paper-wide results and their limitations: Across donors, most TCR sequences were observed very rarely, whereas some public TCRs were present in many individuals. A later analysis had no HLA typing for the validation cohort, so co-occurrence there was scored across all 110 or so repertoires. A few of the identified cytomegalovirus-associated TCR beta chains were confirmed in vitro to be specific for cytomegalovirus antigens. The authors suggested that the approach could potentially be extended to other disease states and immunological phenotypes. The study listed around 160 TCR beta chains as associated with cytomegalovirus. A later analysis found that TCRs clustered in the first cohort also tended to co-occur in the 120 validation repertoires, with approximately 93% of cluster scores above 0. Cytomegalovirus status was reported to be diagnosed by the classifier with high specificity and sensitivity in both the original and validation cohorts.

Donors formed part of the validation cohort, which comprised 120 or so subjects and was distinct from the first cohort of under 850 subjects. The sequence joins TRBV6-1 to TRBJ1-1, with no confidently assigned D gene. The TCR originated in a man aged 18-30 years in good health and CMV-seronegative. Source material: PBMCs. The DNA is TGTGCCAGCAGTGACCCCCAGGACACTGAAGCTTTCTTT. This sequence encodes CASSDPQDTEAFF.